Following are 30 T cell receptor beta chains from one sample sequenced in a study of lymphopenia after photon versus proton radiotherapy. Profiling relied on immunoSEQ multiplex PCR, and the TCRdb table lists in-frame clones only, not all of them. This table has 75,000 or so clones, 65% to 85% appearing once. This specimen consisted of peripheral blood, obtained from a patient treated with proton-based radiotherapy. The receptors shown here come from a man between 60 and 70 years old with pancreatic cancer.

In this sample, this clone turned up once. The rearrangement links TRBV19 to TRBJ2-3, with D possibly TRBD2 on 5 matching bases. CDR1 and CDR2 (germline): LNHDA, SQIVND (reference sequence). The CDR3 runs to 12 residues. The V end was cut by 8 bases, the J end by 2 bases, with 8 bases between. Here the CDR3 DNA reads TGTGCCAGTCGGGGTTCCACAGATACGCAGTATTTT. Amino acids: CASRGSTDTQYF.

The rearrangement uses TRBV7-8 and TRBJ2-3; 7 positions match TRBD2. J was trimmed by 0 bases and V by 5 bases; bases with no gene match: 5. The CDR3 is made up of 15 amino acids. The germline gives CDR1 SGHVS, CDR2 FQNEAQ. CDR3 DNA: TGTGCCAGCAGCCCCGGGGAGGGAAGCACAGATACGCAGTATTTT. This gives the protein CASSPGEGSTDTQYF.

This clone was detected only once. The chain carries TRBV28 and TRBJ2-7, with D unresolved. Germline V gives CDR1 MDHEN, CDR2 SYDVKM. The CDR3 extends over 11 amino acids. V dropped 3 bases and J dropped 3 bases, with 3 bases sitting between them. CDR3 nucleotide sequence: TGTGCCAGCAGTTTTAACTACGAGCAGTACTTC. It encodes CASSFNYEQYF.

The rearrangement uses TRBV4-2 and TRBJ2-7; no clear D gene. The V end lost 1 base, the J end lost 0 bases, and 19 bases lay between the germline ends. The germline gives CDR1 LGHNA, CDR2 YNFKEQ. This CDR3 is 18 amino acids long. In nucleotides, the CDR3 is TGTGCCAGCAGCCAAGGGCATGATGCGGACCCGAGCTCCTACGAGCAGTACTTC. Its protein product is CASSQGHDADPSSYEQYF.

The chain has TRBV19 and TRBJ1-1; D unresolved. CDR3 length: 14 residues. V gave up 3 bases and J gave up 1 base, with 9 bases separating them. Germline CDR1 and CDR2: LNHDA and SQIVND (reference sequence). This CDR3 is CASSIGQWNTEAFF. CDR3 nucleotides: TGTGCCAGTAGTATTGGTCAGTGGAACACTGAAGCTTTCTTT.

The CDR3 protein is CASSRGTSGYETQYF. For the CDR3, the DNA is TGCGCCAGCAGCCGAGGGACTAGCGGCTATGAGACCCAGTACTTC. The chain is built from TRBV5-1 and TRBJ2-5; 11 bases fit TRBD2. The CDR3 contains 15 residues. V shed 4 bases and J 5 bases; nucleotides not matched to a gene: 7. The germline V gene encodes CDR1 SGHRS and CDR2 YFSETQ. Full variable domain (rest looked up from reference TRBV5-1 and TRBJ2-5): KAGVTQTPRYLIKTRGQQVTLSCSPISGHRSVSWYQQTPGQGLQFLFEYFSETQRNKGNFPGRFSGRQFSNSRSEMNVSTLELGDSALYLCASSRGTSGYETQYFGPGTRLLVL.

This chain joins TRBV7-2 and TRBJ1-3, with D uncertain. The CDR3 is 13 amino acids. Germline CDR1 is SGHTA and CDR2 is FQGNSA. V lost 5 bases and J 14 bases, leaving 19 bases between the germline ends. CDR3 nucleotides: TGTGCCAGCAGCCCTCGGACGGTCGTCTTTGTATATTTT. Its protein product is CASSPRTVVFVYF.

This chain uses TRBV9 with TRBJ2-1; tentatively, D is TRBD1 (6 bases). The germline V and J ends were trimmed by 0 bases and 9 bases, with 13 bases remaining between them. CDR1 is SGDLS and CDR2 is YYNGEE in the germline V gene. The CDR3 runs to 14 residues. Here the CDR3 reads CASSVAQQGTEQFF. CDR3 sequence (DNA): TGTGCCAGCAGCGTAGCTCAACAGGGAACTGAGCAGTTCTTC.

This clone appeared a single time. This rearrangement joins TRBV30 to TRBJ2-5, with D perhaps TRBD1 (6 bases). This CDR3 has 13 residues. The ends were cut back, 2 bases at V and 4 bases at J, with 11 bases in the middle. The germline V gene has CDR1 GTSNPN and CDR2 SVGIG (reference sequence). The CDR3 DNA is TGTGCCTGGAGTCGGGGCAGGGGAGAGACCCAGTACTTC. It yields the protein CAWSRGRGETQYF. Complete variable domain (other parts from reference TRBV30 and TRBJ2-5): SQTIHQWPATLVQPVGSPLSLECTVEGTSNPNLYWYRQAAGRGLQLLFYSVGIGQISSEVPQNLSASRPQDRQFILSSKKLLLSDSGFYLCAWSRGRGETQYFGPGTRLLVL.

V and J are TRBV11-3 and TRBJ1-4; 9 positions agree with TRBD1. The germline gives CDR1 SGHNT, CDR2 YENEEA. This CDR3 is built from 15 residues. Losses at the gene ends were 6 bases for V and 5 bases for J; bases not matched to a gene: 7. The CDR3 DNA reads as TGTGCCAGCAGTACCCGGGACAGGGAGAATGAAAAACTGTTTTTT. Its protein is CASSTRDRENEKLFF.

The rearrangement uses TRBV6-5 and TRBJ2-5, with no clear D. The CDR3 consists of 13 residues. V was shortened by 2 bases and J by 2 bases, with 6 bases between the two germline ends. Germline lookup yields CDR1 MNHEY and CDR2 SVGAGI. The DNA for the CDR3 is TGTGCCAGCAGTTACAGCATGCAAGAGACCCAGTACTTC. Protein product: CASSYSMQETQYF.

The chain uses TRBV6-5 and TRBJ1-4; 9 nucleotides agree with TRBD1. The V gene end was trimmed by 7 bases and the J gene end by 7 bases; junction bases not matched to a gene: 7. The CDR3 covers 14 residues. Germline values: CDR1 MNHEY, CDR2 SVGAGI. The DNA of the CDR3 is TGTGCCAGCACCCCAACAGGGGGCGGTGAAAAACTGTTTTTT. Protein sequence: CASTPTGGGEKLFF.

The gene calls are TRBV7-9 and TRBJ2-1; D remains unclear. The V and J ends lost 3 bases and 6 bases respectively, with 18 bases between them. CDR3 size: 16 residues. Per germline, CDR1 SEHNR and CDR2 FQNEAQ (reference sequence). CDR3 in amino acids: CASSLGWQVVVNEQFF. DNA for the CDR3: TGTGCCAGCAGCTTGGGCTGGCAGGTGGTGGTCAATGAGCAGTTCTTC.

The V gene is TRBV7-2, the J gene TRBJ2-5, with TRBD1 identical over 9 bases. The CDR3 runs to 16 residues. Germline V gene data show CDR1 as SGHTA and CDR2 as FQGNSA. V lost 1 base, J lost 5 bases, and 8 bases stayed unmatched. The CDR3 spells CASSLGGTGMMETQYF. As DNA, the CDR3 is TGTGCCAGCAGCTTAGGGGGGACAGGGATGATGGAGACCCAGTACTTC.

The rearrangement joins TRBV6-1 to TRBJ1-1; D uncertain. This CDR3 comprises 12 residues. The germline V gene has CDR1 MNHNS and CDR2 SASEGT. Deletions cut 5 bases from V and 1 base from J, with 5 bases between. The CDR3 reads CASSRTNTEAFF. The CDR3 DNA reads as TGTGCCAGCAGTAGAACGAACACTGAAGCTTTCTTT.

The rearrangement links TRBV6-1 to TRBJ2-7, with TRBD2 identical over 9 bases. Germline-derived CDR1 and CDR2 are MNHNS and SASEGT. This CDR3 spans 14 amino acids. The trim removed 2 bases at V and 2 bases at J, leaving 1 base unmatched. The CDR3 DNA sequence: TGTGCCAGCAGTGAATCTAGCGGGGCCTACGAGCAGTACTTC. It is translated as CASSESSGAYEQYF.

The chain employs TRBV5-1 and TRBJ1-3; D not certain. Trimming removed 0 bases from V and 0 bases from J, with 7 bases in between. CDR1 and CDR2 from the germline V gene are SGHRS and YFSETQ. The CDR3 runs to 15 residues. The CDR3 sequence: CASSLVPASGNTIYF. In nucleotides, the CDR3 is TGCGCCAGCAGCTTGGTCCCAGCCTCTGGAAACACCATATATTTT.

The V call is TRBV7-2, the J call TRBJ2-1; 14 positions agree with TRBD2. Germline values: CDR1 SGHTA, CDR2 FQGNSA. With V trimmed by 1 base and J by 8 bases, 13 bases remained unmatched. The length of the CDR3 is 19 residues. The CDR3 nucleotides are TGTGCCAGCAGCTTAGAAGGGACTAGCGGGAGAACCCGGGGGGATGAGCAGTTCTTC. Amino acid sequence: CASSLEGTSGRTRGDEQFF.

V gene TRBV14 combines with J gene TRBJ2-1; 9 bases map to TRBD2. Germline CDR1 reads SGHDN; CDR2 reads FVKESK. V was pared by 4 bases and J by 8 bases, with 12 bases of the junction left unmatched. This CDR3 is built from 16 residues. The CDR3 bases are TGTGCCAGCAGCCTATACCGCGATATAGCGGGAGATGAGCAGTTCTTC. This gives the protein CASSLYRDIAGDEQFF.

This clone was seen just once. This rearrangement joins TRBV11-3 to TRBJ2-5; no clear D. Trimming cost V 1 base and J 3 bases, with 12 bases left between them. The CDR3 consists of 15 residues. Germline CDR1 and CDR2: SGHNT and YENEEA. The CDR3 spells CASSLAGRMEETQYF. Here the CDR3 DNA reads TGTGCCAGCAGCTTAGCAGGTAGAATGGAAGAGACCCAGTACTTC.

The chain uses TRBV10-1 and TRBJ2-5, with TRBD1 matching 8 bases. The J segment lost 1 base and the V segment lost 2 bases, leaving 3 bases of the junction unmatched. Germline V gene lookup returns CDR1 WNHNN and CDR2 SYGVQD (reference sequence). The CDR3 extends over 15 amino acids. The CDR3 region has the DNA TGCGCCAGCAGTGAGAACAGGGGGGCCCAAGAGACCCAGTACTTC. It translates to CASSENRGAQETQYF.

The sample holds a few counts of this clone. The chain carries TRBV5-1 and TRBJ2-1; 12 nucleotides line up with TRBD2. The CDR3 loop spans 17 amino acids. CDR1 is SGHRS, CDR2 YFSETQ, per germline. V lost 4 bases, J lost 7 bases, and 12 bases stayed unmatched. CDR3 region: CASSPNPLAGGGNEQFF. The CDR3 DNA reads TGCGCCAGCAGCCCCAACCCCCTAGCGGGAGGGGGGAATGAGCAGTTCTTC.

This chain links TRBV7-9 with TRBJ2-5, with D unresolved. Judging by the DNA end, TRBJ2-7 fits better; the J call may be wrong. This CDR3 has 11 residues. Germline V CDR1 and CDR2: SEHNR, FQNEAQ (reference sequence). CDR3 protein: CASSLDHEQYF. The CDR3, as DNA: TGTGCCAGCAGCTTAGATCACGAGCAGTACTTC.

The chain employs TRBV18 and TRBJ1-5; D is unresolved. Germline CDR1 KGHSH, CDR2 LQKENI. The CDR3 runs 14 residues. Trimming removed 1 base from V and 6 bases from J, with 10 bases in between. The CDR3 DNA reads TGTGCCAGCTCACCACAAGGCTCCTCTCAGCCCCAGCATTTT. The encoded protein is CASSPQGSSQPQHF.

V and J are TRBV6-5 and TRBJ1-2; perhaps TRBD1 as D (6 bases). This CDR3 is 14 amino acids long. CDR1 is MNHEY and CDR2 is SVGAGI in the germline V gene. Trimming removed 7 bases from V and 4 bases from J, with 16 bases in between. CDR3 sequence reads: CASTQGGGGYGYTF. The CDR3, as DNA: TGTGCCAGCACCCAAGGGGGGGGAGGCTATGGCTACACCTTC.

This chain links TRBV5-1 with TRBJ1-3; D is unclear. The CDR3 is 16 residues long. Trimming left V 0 bases short and J 0 bases short, with 10 bases between. Germline loops: CDR1 SGHRS, CDR2 YFSETQ. CDR3 sequence reads: CASSLDPSDSGNTIYF. CDR3 in DNA: TGCGCCAGCAGCTTGGATCCGTCAGACTCTGGAAACACCATATATTTT.

The genes are TRBV5-1 and TRBJ1-2; 7 nucleotides agree with TRBD1. Trimming at V came to 4 bases and at J to 0 bases, leaving 3 bases not matched to a gene. The CDR3 runs 14 residues. From germline, CDR1 is SGHRS and CDR2 YFSETQ. The CDR3 DNA reads as TGCGCCAGCAGCATCGGGACAGCTAACTATGGCTACACCTTC. Amino acid sequence: CASSIGTANYGYTF.

The gene calls are TRBV6-6 and TRBJ1-5, with 11 bases matching TRBD1. The CDR3 runs 14 residues. The germline gives CDR1 MNHNY, CDR2 SVGAGI (reference sequence). With 6 bases clipped from V and 7 bases from J, the junction kept 5 bases outside the gene matches. CDR3 DNA: TGTGCCAGCAGCTCGGACAGGGGGCGCCAGCCCCAGCATTTT. Protein sequence: CASSSDRGRQPQHF.

This chain connects TRBV5-4 to TRBJ2-3, with D unresolved. Trimming left V 3 bases short and J 4 bases short, with 6 bases between. This CDR3 is 12 amino acids long. Looked up from germline, CDR1 is SGHNT and CDR2 is YYREEE (reference sequence). The CDR3 here is CASSSGSDTQYF. The CDR3 coding sequence is TGTGCCAGCAGCTCAGGATCAGATACGCAGTATTTT. Full variable domain (missing parts from reference TRBV5-4 and TRBJ2-3): ETGVTQSPTHLIKTRGQQVTLRCSSQSGHNTVSWYQQALGQGPQFIFQYYREEENGRGNFPPRFSGLQFPNYSSELNVNALELDDSALYLCASSSGSDTQYFGPGTRLTVL.

The chain joins TRBV11-2 to TRBJ2-1, with D hard to call. The germline V gene encodes CDR1 SGHAT and CDR2 FQNNGV. V was clipped by 5 bases and J by 6 bases, with 14 bases between them. The CDR3 totals 14 residues. CDR3 in amino acids: CASSPSGMGNEQFF. The CDR3 DNA reads as TGTGCCAGCAGCCCCTCTGGGATGGGCAATGAGCAGTTCTTC. The full variable domain, rest sourced from reference TRBV11-2 and TRBJ2-1, is EAGVAQSPRYKIIEKRQSVAFWCNPISGHATLYWYQQILGQGPKLLIQFQNNGVVDDSQLPKDRFSAERLKGVDSTLKIQPAKLEDSAVYLCASSPSGMGNEQFFGPGTRLTVL.